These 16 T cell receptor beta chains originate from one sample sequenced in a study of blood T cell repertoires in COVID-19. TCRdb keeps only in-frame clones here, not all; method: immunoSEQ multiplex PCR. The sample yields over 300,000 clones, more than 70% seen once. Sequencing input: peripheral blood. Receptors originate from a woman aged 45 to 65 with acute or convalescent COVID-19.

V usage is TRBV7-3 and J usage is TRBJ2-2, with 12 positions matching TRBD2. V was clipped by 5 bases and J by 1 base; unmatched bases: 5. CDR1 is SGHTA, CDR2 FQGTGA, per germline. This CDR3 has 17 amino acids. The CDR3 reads CASSKTSGRGNTGELFF. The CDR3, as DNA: TGTGCCAGCAGCAAGACTAGCGGGAGAGGGAACACCGGGGAGCTGTTTTTT.

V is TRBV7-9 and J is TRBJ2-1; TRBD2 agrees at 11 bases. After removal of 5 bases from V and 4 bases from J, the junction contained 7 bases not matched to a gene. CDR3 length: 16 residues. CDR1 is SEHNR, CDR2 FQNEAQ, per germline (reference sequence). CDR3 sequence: CASSALTSGTYNEQFF. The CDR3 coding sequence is TGTGCCAGCAGCGCCCTGACTAGCGGGACTTACAATGAGCAGTTCTTC.

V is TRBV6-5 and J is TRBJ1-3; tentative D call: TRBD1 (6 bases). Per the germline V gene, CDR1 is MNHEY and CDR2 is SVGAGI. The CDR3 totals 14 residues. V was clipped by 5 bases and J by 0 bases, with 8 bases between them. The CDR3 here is CASSPGHSGNTIYF. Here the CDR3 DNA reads TGTGCCAGCAGTCCGGGACACTCTGGAAACACCATATATTTT.

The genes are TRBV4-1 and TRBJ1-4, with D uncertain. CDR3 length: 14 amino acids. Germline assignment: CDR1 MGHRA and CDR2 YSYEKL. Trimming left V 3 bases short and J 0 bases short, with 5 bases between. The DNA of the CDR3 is TGCGCCAGCAGCCACAGCGCAACTAATGAAAAACTGTTTTTT. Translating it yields CASSHSATNEKLFF.

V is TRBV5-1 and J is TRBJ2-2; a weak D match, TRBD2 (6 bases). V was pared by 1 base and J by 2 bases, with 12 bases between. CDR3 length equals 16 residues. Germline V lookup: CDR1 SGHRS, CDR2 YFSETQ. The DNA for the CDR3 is TGCGCCAGCAGCTTGAAGTCAGGGACTAACACCGGGGAGCTGTTTTTT. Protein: CASSLKSGTNTGELFF. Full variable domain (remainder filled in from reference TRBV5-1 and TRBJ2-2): KAGVTQTPRYLIKTRGQQVTLSCSPISGHRSVSWYQQTPGQGLQFLFEYFSETQRNKGNFPGRFSGRQFSNSRSEMNVSTLELGDSALYLCASSLKSGTNTGELFFGEGSRLTVL.

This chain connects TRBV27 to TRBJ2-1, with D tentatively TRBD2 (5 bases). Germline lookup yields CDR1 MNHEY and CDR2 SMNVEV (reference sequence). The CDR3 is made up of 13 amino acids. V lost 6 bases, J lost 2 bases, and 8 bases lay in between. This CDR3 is CASRRRAYNEQFF. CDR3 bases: TGTGCCAGCAGGCGGCGGGCCTACAATGAGCAGTTCTTC.

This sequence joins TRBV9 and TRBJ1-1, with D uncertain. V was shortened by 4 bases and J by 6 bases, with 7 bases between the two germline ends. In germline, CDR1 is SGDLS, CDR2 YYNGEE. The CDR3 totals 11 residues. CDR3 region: CASSPIAEAFF. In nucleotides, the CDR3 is TGTGCCAGCAGCCCTATCGCTGAAGCTTTCTTT.

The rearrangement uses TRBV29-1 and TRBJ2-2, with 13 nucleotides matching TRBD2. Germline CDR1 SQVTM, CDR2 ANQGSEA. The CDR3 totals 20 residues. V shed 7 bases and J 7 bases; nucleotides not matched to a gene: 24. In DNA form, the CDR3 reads TGCAGCGCGTCCCCCCGAAGGACTAGCGGGAGAAGCCCCCCCGTCGGGGAGCTGTTTTTT. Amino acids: CSASPRRTSGRSPPVGELFF.

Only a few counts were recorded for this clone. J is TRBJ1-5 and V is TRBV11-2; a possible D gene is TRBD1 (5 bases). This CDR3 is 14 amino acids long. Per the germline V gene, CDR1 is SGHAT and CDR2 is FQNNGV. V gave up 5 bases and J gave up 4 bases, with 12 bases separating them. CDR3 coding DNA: TGTGCCAGCAGCCAACCGGGGGGGAATCAGCCCCAGCATTTT. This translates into CASSQPGGNQPQHF.

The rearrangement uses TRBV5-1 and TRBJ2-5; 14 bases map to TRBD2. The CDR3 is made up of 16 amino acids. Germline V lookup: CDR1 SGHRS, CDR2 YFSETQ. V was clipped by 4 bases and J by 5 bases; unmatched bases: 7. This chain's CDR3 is CASSLTGLAGVETQYF. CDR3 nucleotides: TGCGCCAGCAGCCTTACGGGACTAGCGGGAGTGGAGACCCAGTACTTC.

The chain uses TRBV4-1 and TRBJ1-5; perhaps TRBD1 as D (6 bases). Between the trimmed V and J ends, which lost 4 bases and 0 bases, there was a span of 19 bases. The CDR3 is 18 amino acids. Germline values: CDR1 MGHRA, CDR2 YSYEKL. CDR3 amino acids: CASSPGNLGQNSNQPQHF. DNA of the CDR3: TGCGCCAGCAGCCCGGGAAACCTCGGACAGAATAGCAATCAGCCCCAGCATTTT.

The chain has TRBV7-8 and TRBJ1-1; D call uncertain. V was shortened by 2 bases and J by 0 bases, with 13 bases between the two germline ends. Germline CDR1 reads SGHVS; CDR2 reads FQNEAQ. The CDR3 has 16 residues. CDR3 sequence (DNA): TGTGCCAGCAGCTTAACCGGGGTGAGGATGAACACTGAAGCTTTCTTT. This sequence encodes CASSLTGVRMNTEAFF.

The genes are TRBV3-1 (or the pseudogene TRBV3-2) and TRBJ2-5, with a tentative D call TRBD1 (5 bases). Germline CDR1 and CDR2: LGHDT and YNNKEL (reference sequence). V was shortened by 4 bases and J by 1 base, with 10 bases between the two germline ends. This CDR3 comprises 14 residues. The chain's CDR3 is CASSRMTAQETQYF. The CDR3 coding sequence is TGTGCCAGCAGCCGAATGACAGCCCAAGAGACCCAGTACTTC.

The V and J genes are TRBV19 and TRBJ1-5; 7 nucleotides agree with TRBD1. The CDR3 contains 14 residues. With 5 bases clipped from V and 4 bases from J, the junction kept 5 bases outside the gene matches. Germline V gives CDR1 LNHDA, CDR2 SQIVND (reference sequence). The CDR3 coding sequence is TGTGCCAGTAGTCCCCGGGACAGAAATCAGCCCCAGCATTTT. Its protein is CASSPRDRNQPQHF.

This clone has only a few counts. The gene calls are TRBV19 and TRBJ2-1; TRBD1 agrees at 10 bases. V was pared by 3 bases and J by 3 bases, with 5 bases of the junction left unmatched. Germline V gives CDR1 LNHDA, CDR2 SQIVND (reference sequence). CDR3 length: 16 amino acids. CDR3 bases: TGTGCCAGTAGTATTGGGACAGGGGTTCTCTACAATGAGCAGTTCTTC. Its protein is CASSIGTGVLYNEQFF.

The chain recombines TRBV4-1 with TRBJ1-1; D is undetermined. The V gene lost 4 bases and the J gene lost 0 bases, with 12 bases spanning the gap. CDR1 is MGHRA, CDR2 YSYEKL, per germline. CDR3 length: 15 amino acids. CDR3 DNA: TGCGCCAGCAGCCCACGTCAAGACATGAACACTGAAGCTTTCTTT. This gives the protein CASSPRQDMNTEAFF.